A selection of T cell receptor beta chains follows, all from one sample in a study of PD-1 blockade in classical Hodgkin lymphoma. Here immunoSEQ multiplex PCR was the method, and the copy in TCRdb shows in-frame clones only, minus some. This sample has tens of thousands of clones, with roughly 80% found just once. The sequences come from CD4+ T cells from blood, collected before the fourth cycle of nivolumab. The receptors stem from a human donor with classical Hodgkin lymphoma. The CDR3 runs from the conserved cysteine through the conserved F or W. The D gene is left open where the match is weak. Size values are once, few and many counts, or a class for expanded clones, and some rows have none.

TRBV27	TRBJ1-1	NA	TRBD1	TGTGCCAGCAGGCCGGGACAGACAATACTAAACACTGAAGCTTTCTTT	CASRPGQTILNTEAFF
TRBV7-9	TRBJ2-1	NA	TRBD1	TGTGCCAGCAGCCCAAACCGGGACAGGGCCGGCAATGAGCAGTTCTTC	CASSPNRDRAGNEQFF
TRBV5-4	TRBJ2-5	NA	TRBD2	TGTGCCAGCAGCTTGGGACTAGCGGGGATTGAGACCCAGTACTTC	CASSLGLAGIETQYF
TRBV5-1	TRBJ1-1	NA	TRBD1	TGCGCCAGCAGCTCCATATCAGGGGGCGGAACTGAAGCTTTCTTT	CASSSISGGGTEAFF
TRBV7-9	TRBJ1-4	few	NA	TGTGCCAGCAGCTGGGGGGGAAATGAAAAACTGTTTTTT	CASSWGGNEKLFF
TRBV30	TRBJ1-3	once	NA	TGTGCCTACCACTTGCACTCTGGAAACACCATATATTTT	CAYHLHSGNTIYF
TRBV6-4	TRBJ2-1	NA	TRBD1	TGTGCCAGCAGTGTCAAGACAGGGGATTACAATGAGCAGTTCTTC	CASSVKTGDYNEQFF
TRBV28	TRBJ2-1	NA	NA	TGTGCCAGCAGATTCATCGGGAGAAGCAATGAGCAGTTCTTC	CASRFIGRSNEQFF
TRBV5-1	TRBJ2-1	NA	TRBD2	TGCGCCAGCAGCTTACTAGCGGAATACAATGAGCAGTTCTTC	CASSLLAEYNEQFF
TRBV7-9	TRBJ1-3	once	TRBD1	TGTGCCAGCAGCTTAGCGCAGGGGGTTGGAAACACCATATATTTT	CASSLAQGVGNTIYF
TRBV7-9	TRBJ1-4	NA	TRBD1	TGTGCCATCGCCCGGGACAGTTATAATGAAAAACTGTTTTTT	CAIARDSYNEKLFF